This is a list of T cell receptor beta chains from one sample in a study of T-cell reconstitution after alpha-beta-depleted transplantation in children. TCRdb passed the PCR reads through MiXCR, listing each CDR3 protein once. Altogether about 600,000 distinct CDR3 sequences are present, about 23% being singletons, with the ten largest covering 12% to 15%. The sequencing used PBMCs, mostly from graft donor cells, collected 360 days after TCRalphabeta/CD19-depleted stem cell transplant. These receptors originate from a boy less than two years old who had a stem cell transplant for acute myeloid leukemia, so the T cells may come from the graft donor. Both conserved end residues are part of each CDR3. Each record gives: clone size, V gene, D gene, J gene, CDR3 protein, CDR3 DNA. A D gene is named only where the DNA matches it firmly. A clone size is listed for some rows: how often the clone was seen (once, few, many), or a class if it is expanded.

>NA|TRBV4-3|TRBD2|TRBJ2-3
CASSQDSTGGADTQYF
TGCGCCAGCAGCCAAGATTCTACGGGGGGGGCAGATACGCAGTATTTT
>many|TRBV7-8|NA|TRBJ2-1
CASSLMGVVEALANEQFF
TGTGCCAGCAGCTTAATGGGCGTTGTCGAGGCGCTGGCGAATGAGCAGTTCTTC
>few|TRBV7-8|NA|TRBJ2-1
CASSSGFSYNEQFF
TGTGCCAGCAGTAGCGGTTTTTCCTACAATGAGCAGTTCTTC
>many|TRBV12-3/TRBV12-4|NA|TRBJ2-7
CASSFGASEQYF
TGTGCCAGCAGTTTCGGAGCAAGCGAGCAGTACTTC
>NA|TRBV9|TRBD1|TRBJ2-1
CASSRQGAASITYNEQFF
TGTGCCAGCAGCCGACAGGGGGCTGCATCAATTACCTACAATGAGCAGTTCTTC
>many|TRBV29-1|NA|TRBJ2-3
CSVEPGLTTDTQYF
TGCAGCGTTGAACCGGGACTTACCACAGATACGCAGTATTTT
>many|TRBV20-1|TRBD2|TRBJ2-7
CSARPTSGAPSYEQYF
TGCAGTGCTAGACCTACTAGCGGGGCTCCCTCCTACGAGCAGTACTTC
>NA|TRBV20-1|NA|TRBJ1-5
CSARVPDRPNQPQHF
TGCAGTGCTAGAGTGCCCGACAGACCCAATCAGCCCCAGCATTTT
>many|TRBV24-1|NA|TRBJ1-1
CATSESGTKAEAFF
TGTGCCACCAGTGAGTCCGGGACAAAGGCTGAAGCTTTCTTT
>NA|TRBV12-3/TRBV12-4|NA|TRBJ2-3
CASSSTLGSTDTQYF
TGTGCCAGCAGTTCGACTCTGGGGAGTACAGATACGCAGTATTTT
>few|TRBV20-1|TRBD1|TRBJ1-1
CSAFTVIQPGQGSTEAFF
TGCAGTGCTTTCACTGTAATTCAACCGGGACAGGGAAGCACTGAAGCTTTCTTT
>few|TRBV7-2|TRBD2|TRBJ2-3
CASSPMGGGAADTQYF
TGTGCCAGCAGCCCTATGGGCGGGGGGGCTGCAGATACGCAGTATTTT
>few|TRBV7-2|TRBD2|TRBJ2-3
CASSSSGVPDTQYF
TGTGCCAGCAGCTCCAGCGGGGTGCCAGATACGCAGTATTTT
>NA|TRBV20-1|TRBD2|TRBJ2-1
CSARPKRGGSYNEQFF
TGCAGTGCTAGACCTAAGCGGGGGGGCTCCTACAATGAGCAGTTCTTC
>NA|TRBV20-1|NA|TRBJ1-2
CSAPRDHYGYTF
TGCAGTGCTCCCCGGGACCACTATGGCTACACCTTC
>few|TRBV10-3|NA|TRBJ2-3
CATFQGGQTDTQYF
TGTGCCACCTTTCAAGGGGGGCAGACAGATACGCAGTATTTT
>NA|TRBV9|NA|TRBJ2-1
CASSVDEAYNEQFF
TGTGCCAGCAGCGTTGATGAAGCGTACAATGAGCAGTTCTTC
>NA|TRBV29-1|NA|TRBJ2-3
CSVDAVSTDTQYF
TGCAGCGTTGACGCGGTCTCCACAGATACGCAGTATTTT
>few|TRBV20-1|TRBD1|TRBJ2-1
CNRDRYNEQFF
TGCAACCGGGACAGATACAATGAGCAGTTCTTC
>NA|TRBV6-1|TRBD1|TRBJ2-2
CASRREGAGGTGELFF
TGTGCCAGCAGAAGAGAGGGGGCAGGCGGCACCGGGGAGCTGTTTTTT
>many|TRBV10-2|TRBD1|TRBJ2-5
CATQGQGEYQETQYF
TGCGCCACCCAGGGACAGGGAGAGTACCAAGAGACCCAGTACTTC
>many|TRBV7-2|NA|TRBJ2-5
CASSSTRGPQYF
TGTGCCAGCAGCTCGACCCGGGGCCCGCAGTACTTC
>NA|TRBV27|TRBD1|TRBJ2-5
CASGALPGGETQYF
TGTGCCAGCGGGGCCCTACCAGGGGGAGAGACCCAGTACTTC
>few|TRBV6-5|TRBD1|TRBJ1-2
CASSYSKRDSDNGYTF
TGTGCCAGCAGTTACTCGAAACGGGACAGCGACAATGGCTACACCTTC
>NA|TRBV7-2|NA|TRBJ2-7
CASSLERVYEQYF
TGTGCCAGCAGCTTAGAACGTGTCTACGAGCAGTACTTC
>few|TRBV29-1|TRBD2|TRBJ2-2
CSVGGGAEGELFF
TGCAGCGTTGGCGGGGGGGCCGAAGGGGAGCTGTTTTTT
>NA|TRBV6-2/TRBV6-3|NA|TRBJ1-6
CASSPSPPGNSPLHF
TGTGCCAGCAGTCCCAGCCCTCCAGGGAATTCACCCCTCCACTTT
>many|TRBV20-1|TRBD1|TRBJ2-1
CSAQRDRDYNEQFF
TGCAGTGCTCAGCGGGACAGGGACTACAATGAGCAGTTCTTC
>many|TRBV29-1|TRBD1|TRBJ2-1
CSVEGTGLYNEQFF
TGCAGCGTTGAGGGGACAGGGCTCTACAATGAGCAGTTCTTC
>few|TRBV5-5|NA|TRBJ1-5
CASSPAGGGRQPQHF
TGTGCCAGCAGCCCGGCAGGCGGCGGGAGGCAGCCCCAGCATTTT
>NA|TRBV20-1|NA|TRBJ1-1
CSARDIVKGAAEAFF
TGCAGTGCTAGAGATATTGTGAAGGGAGCCGCGGAAGCTTTCTTT
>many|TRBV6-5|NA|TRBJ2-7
CASSLEPVESYEQYF
TGTGCCAGCAGTTTGGAGCCCGTGGAGTCCTACGAGCAGTACTTC
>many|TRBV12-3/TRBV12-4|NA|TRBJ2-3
CASSPTGPTDTQYF
TGTGCCAGCAGTCCGACCGGGCCCACAGATACGCAGTATTTT
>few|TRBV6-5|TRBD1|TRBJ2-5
CASSYGTGEETQYF
TGTGCCAGCAGTTACGGGACAGGGGAAGAGACCCAGTACTTC
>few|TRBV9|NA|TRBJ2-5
CASSVATGLAAQETQYF
TGTGCCAGCAGCGTAGCTACCGGGTTGGCAGCACAAGAGACCCAGTACTTC
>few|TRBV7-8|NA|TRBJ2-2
CASSPSLGYTGELFF
TGTGCCAGCAGCCCATCTTTAGGATACACCGGGGAGCTGTTTTTT
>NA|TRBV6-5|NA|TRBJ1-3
CASSYSRPNSGNTIYF
TGTGCCAGCAGTTACTCGAGACCGAACTCTGGAAACACCATATATTTT
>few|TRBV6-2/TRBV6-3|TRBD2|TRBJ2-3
CASRSNLAADTTDTQYF
TGTGCCAGCAGATCTAACCTAGCGGCGGATACGACAGATACGCAGTATTTT
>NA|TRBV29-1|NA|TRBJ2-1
CSADEGSYNEQFF
TGCAGCGCCGACGAGGGGTCCTACAATGAGCAGTTCTTC
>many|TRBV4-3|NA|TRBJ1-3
CASSQLGTSGNTIYF
TGCGCCAGCAGCCAACTCGGTACCTCTGGAAACACCATATATTTT
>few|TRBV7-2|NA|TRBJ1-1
CASSLVTEEAFF
TGTGCCAGCAGCTTAGTGACAGAAGAAGCTTTCTTT
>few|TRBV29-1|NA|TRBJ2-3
CSVYWGFSQDTQYF
TGCAGCGTTTATTGGGGTTTTTCACAAGATACGCAGTATTTT
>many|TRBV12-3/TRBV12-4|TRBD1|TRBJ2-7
CASSSLGPGTGNSTYEQYF
TGTGCCAGCAGTTCCCTTGGTCCCGGGACAGGGAACTCCACCTACGAGCAGTACTTC
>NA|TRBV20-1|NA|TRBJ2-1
CSAHPSYNEQFF
TGCAGTGCTCATCCCTCCTACAATGAGCAGTTCTTC
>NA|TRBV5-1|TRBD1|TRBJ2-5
CASSFSGDRGETQYF
TGCGCCAGCAGCTTCTCCGGGGACAGGGGCGAGACCCAGTACTTC
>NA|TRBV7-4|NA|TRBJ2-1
CAKSNSEAYNEQFF
TGTGCCAAGAGCAATAGCGAGGCCTACAATGAGCAGTTCTTC
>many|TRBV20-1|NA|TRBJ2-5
CSASLTPGQRETQYF
TGCAGTGCCTCACTTACCCCTGGGCAGCGGGAGACCCAGTACTTC
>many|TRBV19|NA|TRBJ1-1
CASTQGVGGRAFF
TGTGCCAGTACCCAAGGGGTCGGGGGCAGGGCTTTCTTT
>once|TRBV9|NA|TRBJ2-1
CASSPLSRGGAYNEQFF
TGTGCCAGCAGCCCTCTTAGCAGGGGGGGGGCTTACAATGAGCAGTTCTTC
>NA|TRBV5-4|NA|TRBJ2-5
CASSLPYWVVDRIQETQYF
TGTGCCAGCAGCTTACCCTACTGGGTCGTCGACAGGATCCAAGAGACCCAGTACTTC
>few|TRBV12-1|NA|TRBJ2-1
CASSSKSTSGDNNEQFF
TGTGCCAGCAGCTCCAAGTCGACTAGCGGGGATAACAATGAGCAGTTCTTC
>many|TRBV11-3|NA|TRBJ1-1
CASSVRENTEAFF
TGTGCCAGCAGCGTAAGAGAAAACACTGAAGCTTTCTTT
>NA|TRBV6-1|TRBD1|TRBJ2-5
CASSQGAPETQYF
TGTGCCAGCAGTCAGGGGGCCCCTGAGACCCAGTACTTC
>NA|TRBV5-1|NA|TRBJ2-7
CASSPSKGHSPYEQYF
TGCGCCAGCAGCCCCTCAAAGGGACATTCACCCTACGAGCAGTACTTC
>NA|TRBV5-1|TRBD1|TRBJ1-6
CASSFSPTGTNSPLHF
TGCGCCAGCAGCTTCTCCCCGACAGGGACCAATTCACCCCTCCACTTT
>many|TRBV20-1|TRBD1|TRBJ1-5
CSARPDRGLGYQPQHF
TGCAGTGCTAGACCGGACAGGGGGCTCGGGTATCAGCCCCAGCATTTT
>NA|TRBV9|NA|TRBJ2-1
CASSVVTLPANEQFF
TGTGCCAGCAGCGTAGTTACCCTCCCAGCAAATGAGCAGTTCTTC
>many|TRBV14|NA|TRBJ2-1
CASSWGVYNEQFF
TGTGCCAGCAGCTGGGGGGTCTACAATGAGCAGTTCTTC
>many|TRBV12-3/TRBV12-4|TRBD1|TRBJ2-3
CASREQGAQGTDTQYF
TGTGCCAGCAGGGAACAGGGGGCGCAAGGCACAGATACGCAGTATTTT